This entry lists 20 T cell receptor beta chains sequenced from one sample in a study of cytomegalovirus exposure and HLA in healthy donors (dated by TCRdb to the late 2010s). The library was obtained by the immunoSEQ multiplex PCR assay. For the multiplex PCR, a mixture combining 60 forward primers for TCR Vbeta segments and 13 reverse primers for TCR Jbeta segments was used. Held by TCRdb, this immuneACCESS table contains in-frame sequences only and omits some clones. Under half of the omission traces to an unresolved V gene where checked; the cause of the rest is unknown. This sample comprises tens of thousands of clones, nearly 80% of them detected only once. Together, the top ten hold under 4% of the sample. Sequenced input: PBMCs. The receptor source for this set is a woman between 35 and 50 years old in good health and CMV-seronegative.

The rearrangement links TRBV27 to TRBJ2-6; 10 bases line up with TRBD2. Germline loops: CDR1 MNHEY, CDR2 SMNVEV (reference sequence). The CDR3 covers 18 residues. The J segment lost 0 bases and the V segment lost 1 base, leaving 3 bases of the junction unmatched. CDR3 DNA sequence: TGTGCCAGCAGTTTATGGGCTAGCGGGAGCTCTGGGGCCAACGTCCTGACTTTC. It yields the protein CASSLWASGSSGANVLTF.

As DNA, the CDR3 is TGCAGTGCTCTAGCATTCGGAGAGCAGTACTTC. It is translated as CSALAFGEQYF. The rearrangement uses TRBV20-1 and TRBJ2-7; D is possibly TRBD2 (5 bases). Germline loops: CDR1 DFQATT, CDR2 SNEGSKA (reference sequence). The V and J ends lost 5 bases and 7 bases respectively, with 12 bases between them. The CDR3 spans 11 residues.

In its sample, this clone was seen once. The J gene is TRBJ2-7, the V gene TRBV6-5, with 9 bases matching TRBD2. The length of the CDR3 is 15 residues. In germline, CDR1 is MNHEY, CDR2 SVGAGI. V lost 5 bases to trimming and J lost 3 bases; unmatched junction nucleotides: 8. The CDR3 region has the DNA TGTGCCAGCAGTACTGGTAGCGGGGGTTTCTACGAGCAGTACTTC. It is translated as CASSTGSGGFYEQYF.

V gene TRBV27 combines with J gene TRBJ1-4, with TRBD1 matching 11 bases. CDR1 and CDR2 (germline): MNHEY, SMNVEV (reference sequence). Germline trimming cut 6 bases from V and 8 bases from J; bases unmatched to any gene: 17. This CDR3 is built from 18 residues. As DNA, the CDR3 is TGTGCCAGCAGCCCTCTCGGACAGGGGGCGTCATTAGGGGAAAAACTGTTTTTT. Its translation is CASSPLGQGASLGEKLFF.

This chain links TRBV12-5 with TRBJ1-1; 11 nucleotides align to TRBD1. Germline values: CDR1 LGHNT, CDR2 FRNRAP. The CDR3 runs 16 residues. With 6 bases clipped from V and 0 bases from J, the junction kept 6 bases outside the gene matches. CDR3 in DNA: TGTGCTAGTGGACCCGGGACAGGGGGGATGAACACTGAAGCTTTCTTT. It codes for CASGPGTGGMNTEAFF. Drawing the rest from reference TRBV12-5 and TRBJ1-1, the complete variable domain is DARVTQTPRHKVTEMGQEVTMRCQPILGHNTVFWYRQTMMQGLELLAYFRNRAPLDDSGMPKDRFSAEMPDATLATLKIQPSEPRDSAVYFCASGPGTGGMNTEAFFGQGTRLTVV.

This clone was detected a few times. V usage is TRBV5-8 and J usage is TRBJ2-5, with D perhaps matching TRBD2 (5 bases). The germline V gene has CDR1 SGHTS and CDR2 YDEGEE. The CDR3 is 13 residues long. The V end was cut by 1 base, the J end by 1 base, with 5 bases between. DNA of the CDR3: TGTGCCAGCAGCTTGAGCGGCCAAGAGACCCAGTACTTC. This encodes CASSLSGQETQYF.

The chain uses TRBV29-1 and TRBJ1-6, with D maybe TRBD1 (5 bases). Trimming shortened V by 6 bases and J by 0 bases, and 9 bases separated the two germline ends. This CDR3 spans 14 amino acids. Germline V gene sequence: CDR1 SQVTM, CDR2 ANQGSEA. CDR3 amino acids: CSVSDSSYNSPLHF. In DNA form, the CDR3 reads TGCAGCGTCTCAGACAGCTCCTATAATTCACCCCTCCACTTT. Using reference TRBV29-1 and TRBJ1-6 for the parts outside the CDR3, the full variable domain is SAVISQKPSRDICQRGTSLTIQCQVDSQVTMMFWYRQQPGQSLTLIATANQGSEATYESGFVIDKFPISRPNLTFSTLTVSNMSPEDSSIYLCSVSDSSYNSPLHFGNGTRLTVT.

The V and J genes are TRBV5-1 and TRBJ1-1; D gene ambiguous. Trimming took off 5 bases at V and 0 bases at J, with 11 bases between the two ends. CDR3 length: 14 residues. Germline CDR1 is SGHRS and CDR2 is YFSETQ. CDR3 nucleotides: TGCGCCAGCAGATTACAGCCCATGAACACTGAAGCTTTCTTT. Its translation: CASRLQPMNTEAFF.

The rearrangement uses TRBV27 and TRBJ1-2, with TRBD1 matching 7 bases. V lost 4 bases, J lost 4 bases, and 6 bases stayed unmatched. Germline V lookup: CDR1 MNHEY, CDR2 SMNVEV (reference sequence). The length of the CDR3 is 14 residues. CDR3 DNA sequence: TGTGCCAGCAGTTCAGTGCGACAGGGCTATGGCTACACCTTC. Protein product: CASSSVRQGYGYTF.

V usage is TRBV7-9 and J usage is TRBJ2-1; 9 nucleotides align to TRBD2. The CDR3 sequence is 14 residues long. Looked up from germline, CDR1 is SEHNR and CDR2 is FQNEAQ (reference sequence). With V trimmed by 4 bases and J by 6 bases, 4 bases remained unmatched. The CDR3 is CASSSERGVNEQFF. CDR3 coding DNA: TGTGCCAGCAGCTCCGAGCGGGGGGTCAATGAGCAGTTCTTC.

The chain recombines TRBV13 with TRBJ2-1; TRBD1 aligns across 7 bases. With 5 bases clipped from V and 0 bases from J, the junction kept 4 bases outside the gene matches. Germline assignment: CDR1 PRHDT and CDR2 FYEKMQ (reference sequence). CDR3 length: 15 residues. Here the CDR3 DNA reads TGTGCCAGCAGCGTGGGACAGAACTCCTACAATGAGCAGTTCTTC. The encoded protein is CASSVGQNSYNEQFF.

V and J are TRBV4-2 and TRBJ2-1, with 10 bases fitting TRBD2. This CDR3 has 17 residues. Germline trimming cut 4 bases from V and 8 bases from J; bases unmatched to any gene: 14. Germline V gene data show CDR1 as LGHNA and CDR2 as YNFKEQ. The CDR3 is CASSLAMSATSGYEQFF. In DNA form, the CDR3 reads TGTGCCAGCAGCCTAGCGATGTCCGCGACTAGCGGGTATGAGCAGTTCTTC.

This chain uses TRBV4-3 with TRBJ2-7; 7 nucleotides agree with TRBD2. The germline CDR1 and CDR2 sequences are LGHNA and YSLEER. The CDR3 runs to 16 residues. Losses at the gene ends were 4 bases for V and 3 bases for J; bases not matched to a gene: 12. The CDR3 nucleotides are TGCGCCAGCAGCCTCCAAGGAGGTGGCGGGGGCTACGAGCAGTACTTC. It specifies CASSLQGGGGGYEQYF.

This chain's CDR3 is CASSFTPGQGAGEQYF. The CDR3 DNA is TGCGCCAGCAGCTTTACCCCGGGACAGGGGGCGGGCGAGCAGTACTTC. V gene TRBV5-1 combines with J gene TRBJ2-7; 12 bases map to TRBD1. The V gene's germline CDR1 is SGHRS and CDR2 YFSETQ. The length of the CDR3 is 16 residues. The V segment lost 2 bases and the J segment 6 bases; nucleotides outside the gene matches: 9. The variable domain in full, completed from reference TRBV5-1 and TRBJ2-7, reads KAGVTQTPRYLIKTRGQQVTLSCSPISGHRSVSWYQQTPGQGLQFLFEYFSETQRNKGNFPGRFSGRQFSNSRSEMNVSTLELGDSALYLCASSFTPGQGAGEQYFGPGTRLTVT.

The V call is TRBV2, the J call TRBJ1-5; a weak D match, TRBD1 (6 bases). The germline gives CDR1 SNHLY, CDR2 FYNNEI. The CDR3 contains 15 residues. V dropped 5 bases and J dropped 4 bases, with 15 bases sitting between them. The CDR3 here is CASSLRGQLNQPQHF. The CDR3 region has the DNA TGTGCCAGCAGTTTACGCGGACAGCTGAATCAGCCCCAGCATTTT.

The rearrangement uses TRBV30 and TRBJ2-1, with a weak D call TRBD2 (6 bases). Germline values: CDR1 GTSNPN, CDR2 SVGIG (reference sequence). Trimming cost V 7 bases and J 9 bases, with 13 bases left between them. The CDR3 has 11 amino acids. This chain's CDR3 is CAFPGGTEQFF. DNA for the CDR3: TGTGCCTTCCCGGGCGGGACTGAGCAGTTCTTC.

A remark on this clone: The junction differs from germline at one of its ends, possibly a read error. The chain couples TRBV9 to TRBJ2-7, with 11 bases fitting TRBD2. The CDR3 extends over 15 amino acids. Germline V CDR1 and CDR2: SGDLS, YYNGEE. Here the CDR3 DNA reads TGTGCCAGCAGCGCTAGCGGGGGGAACTACGAGCAGTACCCATTC. Translation: CASSASGGNYEQYPF.

This rearrangement joins TRBV21-1 to TRBJ1-1; the D call in the table, TRBD1, was not verified against the DNA. TRBV21-1 is a known pseudogene. The CDR3 spans 18 residues. The CDR3 reads CASRFEWTAKFMNTEAFF. The CDR3 DNA sequence: TGTGCCAGCCGGTTCGAATGGACAGCGAAGTTCATGAACACTGAAGCTTTCTTT.

The J gene is TRBJ2-1, the V gene TRBV30; maybe TRBD2 (7 bases). The CDR3 sequence is 13 residues long. Germline V gene data show CDR1 as GTSNPN and CDR2 as SVGIG (reference sequence). Trimming left V 5 bases short and J 10 bases short, with 18 bases between. The CDR3 is CAWGLDAGAEQFF. As DNA, the CDR3 is TGTGCCTGGGGCCTTGATGCGGGGGCAGAGCAGTTCTTC. The whole variable domain, remainder taken from reference TRBV30 and TRBJ2-1, is SQTIHQWPATLVQPVGSPLSLECTVEGTSNPNLYWYRQAAGRGLQLLFYSVGIGQISSEVPQNLSASRPQDRQFILSSKKLLLSDSGFYLCAWGLDAGAEQFFGPGTRLTVL.

This chain uses TRBV19 with TRBJ1-1, with a possible D match to TRBD1 (5 bases). The CDR3 has 18 amino acids. The germline V gene encodes CDR1 LNHDA and CDR2 SQIVND (reference sequence). The germline V and J ends were trimmed by 5 bases and 1 base, with 23 bases remaining between them. The CDR3 coding sequence is TGTGCCAGTAGTTCAATTTGGGGCTCGCGACAGTCGAACACTGAAGCTTTCTTT. It codes for CASSSIWGSRQSNTEAFF.